This T cell receptor beta chain was captured in a study of cytomegalovirus exposure and HLA in healthy donors. Findings and caveats of the study: The study listed under 200 cytomegalovirus-associated TCR beta chains. In a later analysis, at a false discovery rate of 0.05, 16,951 TCR beta sequences were associated with HLA alleles. The likely origin of a cluster of highly shared sequence variants was a sequencing artifact. DRB1 showed the most TCR associations and HLA-C the fewest in a later analysis, as rates varied by HLA locus.

The V gene end was trimmed by 3 bases and the J gene end by 7 bases; junction bases not matched to a gene: 6. The CDR3 loop spans 16 amino acids. Germline V gene lookup returns CDR1 SGHDT and CDR2 YYEEEE. Worth noting for this clone: Its antigen is undetermined.

60 Vbeta and 13 Jbeta primers were used in PCR. Clones were sequenced by immunoSEQ multiplex PCR, and TCRdb holds only the in-frame ones, with some missing. The table for this sample gives 200,000 or so clones. The chain couples TRBV5-6 to TRBJ2-2, with 13 bases lining up with TRBD2. The sequence was collected from a boy between 10 and 17 years old in good health and CMV-seronegative. The material sequenced was PBMCs. The CDR3 DNA reads as TGTGCCAGCAGCTACGGACTAGCGGGGGAGCTCGGGGAGCTGTTTTTT. This codes for CASSYGLAGELGELFF.